One sample yielded the 7 T cell receptor beta chains listed below, sequenced in a study of blood T cell repertoires in COVID-19. Measured with immunoSEQ multiplex PCR; TCRdb has only the in-frame clones, and not every one. The profile shows hundreds of thousands of clones, 80% to 90% of them singletons. Sequenced input: peripheral blood. The origin of the receptors is a man in his fifties with COVID-19, enrolled during active disease.

V gene TRBV6-6 combines with J gene TRBJ2-7; 9 bases agree with TRBD2. Germline V gives CDR1 MNHNY, CDR2 SVGAGI (reference sequence). This CDR3 spans 12 amino acids. Losses at the gene ends were 5 bases for V and 7 bases for J; bases not matched to a gene: 3. DNA for the CDR3: TGTGCCAGCAGTGCGACTAGCGGAGAGCAGTACTTC. The encoded protein is CASSATSGEQYF.

The chain employs TRBV7-3 and TRBJ2-7; D is possibly TRBD1 (5 bases). V lost 3 bases and J lost 6, with 15 bases in between. The length of the CDR3 is 14 residues. Germline CDR1 is SGHTA and CDR2 is FQGTGA. The CDR3: CASSLAPGFGEQYF. DNA for the CDR3: TGTGCCAGCAGCTTGGCGCCAGGGTTCGGCGAGCAGTACTTC.

The chain has TRBV29-1 and TRBJ2-5, with a tentative D call TRBD2 (6 bases). The CDR3 spans 12 residues. Trimming removed 7 bases from V and 4 bases from J, with 13 bases in between. The germline CDR1 and CDR2 sequences are SQVTM and ANQGSEA. The CDR3 loop is CSGGGKGETQYF. Written as DNA, the CDR3 is TGCAGCGGAGGCGGGAAGGGAGAGACCCAGTACTTC.

This clone was found once. The rearrangement uses TRBV4-3 and TRBJ1-4; the match to TRBD1 covers 7 bases. This CDR3 comprises 16 residues. The V segment lost 4 bases and the J segment 4 bases; nucleotides outside the gene matches: 9. The germline CDR1 and CDR2 sequences are LGHNA and YSLEER. Written as DNA, the CDR3 is TGCGCCAGCAGCCCCTACGCCGGGACAGTTAATGAAAAACTGTTTTTT. This codes for CASSPYAGTVNEKLFF.

CDR3 region: CASGRWSYGYTF. The CDR3, as DNA: TGTGCCAGCGGGAGGTGGAGCTATGGCTACACCTTC. This chain connects TRBV6-5 to TRBJ1-2; D ambiguous. The V gene's germline CDR1 is MNHEY and CDR2 SVGAGI. This CDR3 has 12 amino acids. Deletions cut 8 bases from V and 4 bases from J, with 11 bases between.

The V gene is TRBV28, the J gene TRBJ1-5; possible D gene TRBD1, 6 bases. The CDR3 has 13 amino acids. The germline gives CDR1 MDHEN, CDR2 SYDVKM. Trimming pared 7 bases from V and 7 bases from J, leaving 14 bases between. In nucleotides, the CDR3 is TGTGCCAGCATTCAGGGTCAGGGGCAGCCCCAGCATTTT. The encoded protein is CASIQGQGQPQHF.

The V gene is TRBV18, the J gene TRBJ2-7, with D maybe TRBD2 (5 bases). V lost 3 bases and J 6 bases, leaving 18 bases between the germline ends. The CDR3 consists of 15 residues. Germline values: CDR1 KGHSH, CDR2 LQKENI. CDR3 amino acids: CASSPYSEVGGEQYF. In DNA, the CDR3 is TGTGCCAGCTCACCTTATTCGGAGGTAGGCGGCGAGCAGTACTTC.